A selection of T cell receptor beta chains follows, all from one sample in a study of blood T cell repertoires in COVID-19. The assay was immunoSEQ multiplex PCR, and TCRdb's table has in-frame clones only and misses some. The table has about 210,000 clones, 70% to 85% seen once. What was sequenced was peripheral blood. These receptor sequences come from a man over 45 with active or convalescent COVID-19. Both conserved end residues are part of each CDR3. A D gene is named only where the DNA matches it firmly. The size of a clone is reported for some rows only, either as once, few or many, or as a class for expanded clones.

TRBV28	NA	NA	TRBJ2-1	TGTGCCAGCAGTTTTACCCTGCTGCGACAGAGCTCCTACAATGAGCAGTTCTTC	CASSFTLLRQSSYNEQFF
TRBV21-1	NA	NA	TRBJ1-5	TGTGCCAGCAGTGGGGCTGGGTGTGTGAGTTACAATCAGCCCCAGCATTTT	CASSGAGCVSYNQPQHF
TRBV18	NA	NA	TRBJ2-3	TGTGCCAGCTCACCCCCGGGAGGGGGCATACCAGATACGCAGTATTTT	CASSPPGGGIPDTQYF
TRBV5-6	TRBD1	once	TRBJ1-3	TGTGCCAGCAGCTTGGGACAGGGGCTCTCTGGAAACACCATATATTTT	CASSLGQGLSGNTIYF
TRBV27	NA	NA	TRBJ2-3	TGTGCCAGCAGTTTACAGGTGGCAGCTAGCACAGATACGCAGTATTTT	CASSLQVAASTDTQYF
TRBV9	NA	NA	TRBJ2-3	TGTGCCAGCAGCGACCCCCGGCGGGCCACAGATACGCAGTATTTT	CASSDPRRATDTQYF
TRBV7-3	TRBD1	NA	TRBJ1-4	TGTGCCAGCAGCTTAACGGGACAGGGAACCGAAAAACTGTTTTTT	CASSLTGQGTEKLFF
TRBV7-9	NA	NA	TRBJ1-5	TGTGCCAGCAGCCTGCGGGGGAGCAATCAGCCCCAGCATTTT	CASSLRGSNQPQHF
TRBV5-6	TRBD1	NA	TRBJ1-5	TGTGCCAGCAGCACCTACAGGGGGCGAGAATTTCAGCCCCAGCATTTT	CASSTYRGREFQPQHF
TRBV2	NA	NA	TRBJ2-7	TGTGCCAGCAGTGGACAGGCCTACGAGCAGTACTTC	CASSGQAYEQYF
TRBV18	NA	NA	TRBJ1-1	TGTGCCAGCTCACCACCGCTAGGGGCAGGGGACACTGAAGCTTTCTTT	CASSPPLGAGDTEAFF
TRBV19	TRBD1	NA	TRBJ1-5	TGTGCCAGTAGTATACAGGGGGCAAGCAATCAGCCCCAGCATTTT	CASSIQGASNQPQHF
TRBV18	TRBD1	NA	TRBJ2-1	TGTGCCAGCTCACCACGCTCAGGGGGCGATAGCTATGAGCAGTTCTTC	CASSPRSGGDSYEQFF
TRBV5-1	TRBD1	NA	TRBJ1-4	TGCGCCAGCAGTTTGGGGTCCGGGACAGGGAGCGAAAAACTGTTTTTT	CASSLGSGTGSEKLFF
TRBV18	NA	few	TRBJ1-5	TGTGCCAGCTCACCGGAGAATAGCAATCAGCCCCAGCATTTT	CASSPENSNQPQHF
TRBV7-2	TRBD2	few	TRBJ2-7	TGTGCCAGCAGACCAATAGGAACTAGCGGGATCTACGAGCAGTACTTC	CASRPIGTSGIYEQYF
TRBV28	TRBD1	NA	TRBJ1-1	TGTGCCAGCAGCACGACAGGGGGCATAACTGAAGCTTTCTTT	CASSTTGGITEAFF
TRBV9	NA	NA	TRBJ1-1	TGTGCCAGCAGCGGCGGGACCCTTGACACTGAAGCTTTCTTT	CASSGGTLDTEAFF
TRBV19	NA	NA	TRBJ2-5	TGTGCCAGTAGTATTGTGGCAACCCCGGGGGAGACCCAGTACTTC	CASSIVATPGETQYF
TRBV4-3	NA	NA	TRBJ2-3	TGCGCCAGCAGCCTAAGAAGACAGACTAGCACAGATACGCAGTATTTT	CASSLRRQTSTDTQYF
TRBV2	TRBD2	NA	TRBJ2-3	TGTGCCAGCAGTGTGTATCGGGGGGGCGCAGATACGCAGTATTTT	CASSVYRGGADTQYF
TRBV2	NA	once	TRBJ1-6	TGTGCCAGCAGGGACAGTAATTCACCCCTCCACTTT	CASRDSNSPLHF
TRBV5-6	NA	NA	TRBJ1-3	TGTGCCAGCAGCTACCCCCAGGGGAAAGAATTTGGAAACACCATATATTTT	CASSYPQGKEFGNTIYF
TRBV20-1	TRBD2	NA	TRBJ2-1	TGCAGTGCTAGTAACGGGAGGAGTCCCCTCAATGAGCAGTTCTTC	CSASNGRSPLNEQFF
TRBV9	NA	few	TRBJ2-1	TGTGCCAGCAGCGTAGCTACGGGGGGCAGCGGCTACAATGAGCAGTTCTTC	CASSVATGGSGYNEQFF